The source of this T cell receptor (beta chain) is a study of T cell responses to AZD1222 COVID-19 vaccine. Notes on the study in general: Nearly half of spike-specific TCRs reportedly go after variant regions that carry no mutations.

V lost 3 bases, J lost 6 bases, and 15 bases lay in between. This CDR3 contains 14 residues. The germline V gene has CDR1 SGHRS and CDR2 YFSETQ. Regarding this clone: What it recognizes is unknown.

Assay: immunoSEQ multiplex PCR; the TCRdb copy retains only in-frame clones and omits some. The sample has roughly 110,000 clones; around nine tenths are singletons. This TCR derives from an adult in good health. The sample in question was peripheral blood, obtained on day 0 of AZD1222 vaccination. V is TRBV5-1 and J is TRBJ1-2; D unresolved. As DNA, the CDR3 is TGCGCCAGCAGCTACTCGGGAAGGACTGATGGCTACACCTTC. Translation: CASSYSGRTDGYTF.